This T cell receptor beta chain is from a study of a mutant IDH1 vaccine in newly diagnosed glioma. At the level of the study: The vaccination schedule gave patients eight doses in weeks 1, 3, 5, 7, 11, 15, 19 and 23.

Noted time point: week 23, last vaccination. A single vaccine dose contained 300 ug of mutant IDH1 20-mer peptide, and topical imiquimod was used with it. Notes on this clone: What it recognizes is unknown.

This CDR3 contains 15 residues. Germline CDR1 is KGHSH and CDR2 is LQKENI. V dropped 6 bases and J dropped 5; count of bases not matched to a gene: 10. The protocol was immunoSEQ multiplex PCR, while the TCRdb copy is restricted to in-frame clones and leaves out a portion. Altogether 25,000 to 30,000 clones are present, around 83% being singletons, with the ten largest covering over 15%. This sequence originates from a woman aged 25-40 years with glioma. The genes are TRBV18 and TRBJ2-7, with 10 bases matching TRBD1. The sample here was PBMCs, taken from a glioma patient whose treatment included an IDH1 peptide vaccine. The CDR3 region is CASSLPGQGSHEQYF. The CDR3, as DNA: TGTGCCAGCTCCCTTCCGGGACAGGGGTCCCACGAGCAGTACTTC. Complete variable domain (other parts from reference TRBV18 and TRBJ2-7): NAGVMQNPRHLVRRRGQEARLRCSPMKGHSHVYWYRQLPEEGLKFMVYLQKENIIDESGMPKERFSAEFPKEGPSILRIQQVVRGDSAAYFCASSLPGQGSHEQYFGPGTRLTVT.